This T cell receptor (beta chain) emerged from a study of T cell responses to AZD1222 COVID-19 vaccine. Remarks on this clone: Its target is not known.

The study, taken as a whole, reports: Most donors were white British and more were female, and clonal diversity was possibly underestimated. CD4 TCRs covered the whole spike, strongest at regions 160-218 and 743-854.

TCRdb's table, derived via immunoSEQ multiplex PCR, lists solely in-frame clones and lacks some. The table lists approximately 110,000 clones, roughly 84% of them singletons. This receptor was identified in an adult in good health. The sequencing here drew on peripheral blood, taken on day 0 of AZD1222 vaccination.

DNA of the CDR3: TGTGCCAGCAGCTTAGGAATGAAGGGGGCCTCTGAAAAACTGTTTTTT. Translation gives CASSLGMKGASEKLFF. J is TRBJ1-4 and V is TRBV7-6; 7 positions agree with TRBD1. The germline V gene has CDR1 SGHVS and CDR2 FNYEAQ. This CDR3 comprises 16 residues. Trimming took 1 base from V and 7 from J; bases not matched to a gene: 9.